This entry features one T cell receptor beta chain sequence. These data are taken from a study of PD-L1 blockade in urothelial cancer. Study context: The median number of T cells present in blood samples was about 130,000.

The V gene end was trimmed by 4 bases and the J gene end by 0 bases; junction bases not matched to a gene: 9. The germline V gene has CDR1 SGHNT and CDR2 YYREEE (reference sequence). There are 18 residues in the CDR3. Profiled with immunoSEQ multiplex PCR; TCRdb holds only in-frame clones, not every one. The sample consists of some 110,000 clones, 80% to 95% of them appearing once. Time point indicated: peripheral blood 6 weeks after treatment start. The receptor comes from a man in his sixties with urothelial cancer. The sequencing used PBMCs, collected around atezolizumab (anti-PD-L1) treatment. The rearrangement links TRBV5-4 to TRBJ2-7; 14 positions match TRBD2. The CDR3 here is CASSQSGTSGGFSYEQYF. For the CDR3, the DNA is TGTGCCAGCAGCCAATCCGGGACTAGCGGGGGATTCTCCTACGAGCAGTACTTC.